This T cell receptor beta chain was retrieved from a study of blood T cells in healthy people across ages. Primers used in a second PCR of roughly 7 to 12 cycles were a sample-barcoded 5' primer and a J-beta primer mix. From the 5' RACE reads, TCRdb called clonotypes with MiXCR, one entry per CDR3 protein. The sample records approximately 1.5 million distinct CDR3 sequences, roughly 32% being singletons. Germline V gene data show CDR1 as SEHNR and CDR2 as FQNEAQ (reference sequence). V lost 1 base and J 5 bases, leaving 14 bases between the germline ends. The length of the CDR3 is 15 residues. Input material: blood. This chain uses TRBV7-9 with TRBJ1-2; perhaps TRBD1 as D (6 bases). The TCR was taken from a woman aged 25 to 45 in good health. The CDR3 region has the DNA TGTGCCAGCAGCTTAGACCCCGGGGGCGTTTATGGCTACACCTTC. This sequence encodes CASSLDPGGVYGYTF.